The rows below give T cell receptor beta chains drawn from one sample of a study of T cell changes during pregnancy in multiple sclerosis. Sequenced by immunoSEQ multiplex PCR; TCRdb stores in-frame clones only, minus some. This sample has 43,000 or so clones, with roughly 93% found just once. Sample: PBMCs (not recorded whether the cells were cultured). These TCRs come from a female donor with multiple sclerosis, enrolled in a pregnancy study. The CDR3 runs from the conserved cysteine through the conserved F or W. A D gene is named only where the DNA matches it firmly.

NA | TRBV7-2 | CASSFGGDTEAFF
NA | TRBV7-2 | CASSSPPGFSYEQYF
NA | TRBV5-5 | CASSSYREINQPQHF
NA | TRBV15 | CATSRGGSSYGYTF
NA | TRBV6-1 | CASSDETGRADTQYF
TRBD2 | TRBV7-2 | CASSGYGLAGAGDTQYF
NA | TRBV30 | CAWGSRAAVNIQYF
TRBD1 | TRBV18 | CASSPFEQGAGANYGYTF
NA | TRBV19 | CASSMGGAGEQYF
TRBD1 | TRBV11-2 | CASSLDNGGQESNQPQHF
TRBD2 | TRBV10-3 | CAIGDLEREGLGETQYF
NA | TRBV11-3 | CASSPGRASSGANVLTF
NA | TRBV18 | CASSPTDYEQYF
NA | TRBV29-1 | CSVREVNTEAFF
NA | TRBV10-3 | CATRGGAETQYF
NA | TRBV9 | CASSVAPTGYYGYTF
NA | TRBV5-1 | CASSLNNGLIGIDEQYF
NA | TRBV9 | CASSATDIASYNEQFF
TRBD1 | TRBV7-8 | CASSSPGGSGNTIYF
NA | TRBV10-3 | CAITSGAGYEQYF
NA | TRBV4-1 | CASSQDVAVPYQETQYF
NA | TRBV18 | CASSPTGTLETQYF
NA | TRBV28 | CASSPTTEGEAFF
TRBD1 | TRBV6-5 | CASSYTGQGATDTQYF
NA | TRBV5-1 | CASRPSGLSYEQYF
NA | TRBV28 | CASSLPGQAWGTEAFF
NA | TRBV4-1 | CASSPRGQARELFF
NA | TRBV11-2 | CASSLGTGMDEVYGYTF
NA | TRBV9 | CASSVVPGANTGELFF
NA | TRBV6-6 | CASRAESRGYTF
TRBD2 | TRBV5-6 | CASSMGTRDQADTQYF
NA | TRBV5-8 | CASSLRADTQYF
TRBD2 | TRBV5-1 | CASSLAGTAGEQDEQFF
NA | TRBV25-1 | CASSGLEEYYGYTF
NA | TRBV2 | CASSPRVTEAFF
TRBD1 | TRBV29-1 | CSVGDRGWNTDTQYF
NA | TRBV19 | CASSIDPMGWPQHF
TRBD2 | TRBV7-2 | CASSLVVSGAYEQYF
TRBD2 | TRBV4-1 | CASSRTSGRGGDEQFF
TRBD2 | TRBV7-9 | CASSSSGSYEQYF
TRBD2 | TRBV11-2 | CASSAGSLAGGPADTQYF
NA | TRBV2 | CASSVYGEAYF
NA | TRBV2 | CTSSDTLATWHGISYEQYF
NA | TRBV5-1 | CASTPGTYQETQYF
TRBD1 | TRBV2 | CASRGQGYNYGYTF
NA | TRBV10-2 | CASSVSPDGGEKLFF
TRBD2 | TRBV2 | CASSPSSGRTDTQYF
NA | TRBV19 | CASSKSQERVYGYTF
TRBD1 | TRBV2 | CASSGTWDSPYEQYF
NA | TRBV6-5 | CATRQSNEKLFF
TRBD2 | TRBV7-9 | CASSPRTSGSSYEQYF
NA | TRBV30 | CAWSVSEETQYF
NA | TRBV7-2 | CASSFVAGTATYEQYF
NA | TRBV27 | CASRLAGSSGNTIYF